This TCR beta chain was recovered during a study of PD-1 blockade in classical Hodgkin lymphoma. Overall study results and limits: Before treatment, complete responders showed about the same diversity as newly diagnosed patients. When set against healthy donors, newly diagnosed patients were reported to show lower baseline TCR diversity. TCR diversity in CD4+, not CD8+, cells rose significantly by C4D1.

Clones were read by immunoSEQ multiplex PCR, and TCRdb kept only the in-frame ones, dropping some. The top ten hold 6.5% to 7.5% of the sample, which has 100,000 or so clones, 85% to 90% seen once. Each patient experienced a relapse that followed autologous stem cell transplantation, and brentuximab vedotin exposure varied. Note on this clone: What it binds is unknown.

In germline, CDR1 is SSHAT, CDR2 FNYEAQ (reference sequence). Losses at the gene ends were 5 bases for V and 5 bases for J; bases not matched to a gene: 8. There are 15 residues in the CDR3. V and J are TRBV7-7 and TRBJ2-2, with 7 bases identical to TRBD1. Sample: peripheral blood mononuclear cells (PBMCs), taken before the second cycle of nivolumab. This TCR derives from a human donor with classical Hodgkin lymphoma. The CDR3 sequence: CASSAQTGMTGELFF. The CDR3, as DNA: TGTGCCAGCAGCGCCCAGACAGGGATGACCGGGGAGCTGTTTTTT.